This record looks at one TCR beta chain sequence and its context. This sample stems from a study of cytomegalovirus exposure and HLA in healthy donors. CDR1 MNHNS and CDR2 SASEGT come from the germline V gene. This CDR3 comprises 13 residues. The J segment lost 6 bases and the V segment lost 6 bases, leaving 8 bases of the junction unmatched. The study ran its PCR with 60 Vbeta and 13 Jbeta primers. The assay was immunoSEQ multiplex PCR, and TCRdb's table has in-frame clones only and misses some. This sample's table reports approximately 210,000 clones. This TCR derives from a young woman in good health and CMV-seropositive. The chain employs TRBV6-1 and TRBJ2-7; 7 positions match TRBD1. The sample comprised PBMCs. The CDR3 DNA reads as TGTGCCAGCAGGTACGGACAGGAAGGCGAGCAGTACTTC. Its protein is CASRYGQEGEQYF.